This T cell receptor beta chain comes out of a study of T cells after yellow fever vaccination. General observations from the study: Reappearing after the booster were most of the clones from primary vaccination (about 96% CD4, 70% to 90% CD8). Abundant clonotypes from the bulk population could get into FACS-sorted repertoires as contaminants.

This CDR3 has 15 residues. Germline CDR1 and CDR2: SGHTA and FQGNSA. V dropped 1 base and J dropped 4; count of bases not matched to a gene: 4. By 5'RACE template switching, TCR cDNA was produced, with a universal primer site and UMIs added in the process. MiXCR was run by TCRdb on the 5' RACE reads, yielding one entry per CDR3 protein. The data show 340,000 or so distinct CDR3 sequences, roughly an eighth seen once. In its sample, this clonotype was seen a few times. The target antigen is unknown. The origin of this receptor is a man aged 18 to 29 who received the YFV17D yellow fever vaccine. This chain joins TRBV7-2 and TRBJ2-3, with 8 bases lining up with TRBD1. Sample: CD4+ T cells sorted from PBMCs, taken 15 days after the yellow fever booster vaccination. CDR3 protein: CASSLGAGGSDTQYF. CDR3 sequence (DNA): TGTGCCAGCAGCTTAGGGGCAGGGGGCTCAGATACGCAGTATTTT.